The clone carrying this T cell receptor beta chain is medium-sized (0.01 to 0.1%) by share. No antigen is known for it. This sample was taken from a study of spatial heterogeneity in lung cancer. Study at large: More beta-chain than alpha-chain sequences were consistently detected. Matched bulk RNA-seq gave a T cell module score that correlated strongly with tumor-region TCR transcript counts. General study points: Coverage was estimated at roughly 7% of tumor T cells for alpha chains and approximately 14% for beta chains. Counts of expanded alpha and beta TCRs within tumors tracked the tumor nonsynonymous mutation count.

V was clipped by 0 bases and J by 14 bases, with 18 bases between them. The CDR3 extends over 14 amino acids. Germline CDR1 is SGDLS and CDR2 is YYNGEE. Time point in this sample: sample taken at primary tumor resection. Each CDR3 protein is one row after TCRdb ran MiXCR on the 5' RACE reads. The profile shows about 4,500 distinct CDR3 sequences, approximately 7% of them singletons. The chain joins TRBV9 to TRBJ2-1; no clear D. The source of this sequence is a male donor with early-stage non-small cell lung cancer. The material sequenced was lung tumor tissue, taken at surgery. The chain's CDR3 is CASSVGAGRDGEFF. Here the CDR3 DNA reads TGTGCCAGCAGCGTAGGTGCTGGTAGAGATGGTGAGTTCTTC.